The TCR beta chain under discussion was sequenced for a study of T cell changes during pregnancy in multiple sclerosis. Measured with immunoSEQ multiplex PCR; TCRdb has only the in-frame clones, and not every one. Among 50,000 to 65,000 clones listed, around 90% were seen once. The germline V and J ends were trimmed by 5 bases and 9 bases, with 16 bases remaining between them. This CDR3 has 13 residues. CDR1 and CDR2 (germline): MNHEY, SVGAGI. This sample comprised peripheral blood, obtained in the second trimester of pregnancy. The clonotype originates from a female donor with multiple sclerosis, enrolled in a pregnancy study. The chain employs TRBV6-5 and TRBJ1-2, with D maybe TRBD1 (6 bases). CDR3 DNA: TGTGCCAGCAGTAGCGGACAGATAGGTCGCTACACCTTC. Its translation: CASSSGQIGRYTF.